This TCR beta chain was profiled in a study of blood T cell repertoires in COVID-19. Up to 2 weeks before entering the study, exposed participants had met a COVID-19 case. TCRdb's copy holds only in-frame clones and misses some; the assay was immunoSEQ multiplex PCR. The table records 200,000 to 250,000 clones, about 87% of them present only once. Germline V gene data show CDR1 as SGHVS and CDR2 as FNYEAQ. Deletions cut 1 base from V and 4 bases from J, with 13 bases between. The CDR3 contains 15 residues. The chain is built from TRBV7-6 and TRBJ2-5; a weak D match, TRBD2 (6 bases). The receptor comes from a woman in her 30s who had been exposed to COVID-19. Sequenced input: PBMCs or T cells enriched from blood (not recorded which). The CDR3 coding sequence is TGTGCCAGCAGCTTAGAAGTTATCGGGAGAGAGACCCAGTACTTC. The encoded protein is CASSLEVIGRETQYF. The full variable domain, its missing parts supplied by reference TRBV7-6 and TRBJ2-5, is GAGVSQSPRYKVTKRGQDVALRCDPISGHVSLYWYRQALGQGPEFLTYFNYEAQQDKSGLPNDRFSAERPEGSISTLTIQRTEQRDSAMYRCASSLEVIGRETQYFGPGTRLLVL.